Listed here is a single TCR beta chain. The CDR3 has 16 residues. V gave up 0 bases and J gave up 3 bases, with 15 bases separating them. Germline loops: CDR1 LGHNA, CDR2 YSLEER. This sample is drawn from a study of shared T cell receptors in the human thymus. Using immunoSEQ multiplex PCR, the repertoire was profiled, and TCRdb retains in-frame clones only, with some absent. The table includes some 660,000 clones, more than 70% detected once. Separately, the same data were catalogued under a study of human thymus T cells.

J is TRBJ2-7 and V is TRBV4-3; maybe TRBD2 (7 bases). The source of this sequence is a boy younger than two with a congenital heart defect. The sample consisted of thymocytes. The chain's CDR3 is CASSQEMGGRRYEQYF. CDR3 nucleotides: TGCGCCAGCAGCCAAGAGATGGGGGGGCGCCGCTACGAGCAGTACTTC.